A selection of T cell receptor beta chains follows, all from one sample in a study of OX40 agonist ivuxolimab in advanced cancers. TCRdb's table, derived via immunoSEQ multiplex PCR, lists solely in-frame clones and lacks some. The sample has about 100,000 clones, more than 85% seen once. The sample here was CD4+ or CD8+ T cells sorted from blood, taken in a trial of the OX40 agonist ivuxolimab. The receptors come from an adult with an advanced solid tumor such as melanoma, head and neck, liver or kidney cancer. CDR3s include the opening cysteine and the closing phenylalanine or tryptophan. The D gene is left open where the match is weak. A clone size is listed for some rows: how often the clone was seen (once, few, many), or a class if it is expanded.

j_call | v_call | d_call | clone_size | cdr3_aa | cdr3_nt
TRBJ2-3 | TRBV29-1 | NA | NA | CSVSGGRDTQYF | TGCAGCGTCTCAGGGGGGAGGGATACGCAGTATTTT
TRBJ2-5 | TRBV7-6 | TRBD1 | NA | CASSLGQGQETQYF | TGTGCCAGCAGCTTAGGACAGGGGCAAGAGACCCAGTACTTC
TRBJ2-1 | TRBV5-1 | TRBD2 | NA | CASSLGGGAFSNEQFF | TGCGCCAGCAGCTTGGGCGGGGGGGCCTTCAGCAATGAGCAGTTCTTC
TRBJ1-4 | TRBV19 | NA | NA | CASSNGRVAGEKLFF | TGTGCCAGTAGTAACGGACGGGTTGCCGGTGAAAAACTGTTTTTT
TRBJ2-1 | TRBV30 | TRBD2 | NA | CAGTSGSYNEQFF | TGTGCCGGAACTAGCGGGAGTTACAATGAGCAGTTCTTC
TRBJ1-1 | TRBV12-2 | NA | once | CASRARVIGMNTEAFF | TGTGCAAGTCGCGCTCGGGTCATTGGGATGAACACTGAAGCTTTCTTT
TRBJ2-7 | TRBV6-6 | TRBD2 | NA | CASRPGLAGGPYF | TGTGCCAGCAGACCGGGACTAGCGGGAGGGCCGTACTTC
TRBJ2-5 | TRBV6-1 | TRBD2 | NA | CASSDRGGLQETQYF | TGTGCCAGCAGTGATCGGGGGGGCCTTCAAGAGACCCAGTACTTC
TRBJ1-1 | TRBV19 | NA | NA | CASSNLQGSTEAFF | TGTGCCAGTAGTAACCTACAGGGTAGCACTGAAGCTTTCTTT
TRBJ2-7 | TRBV19 | NA | NA | CASSIYSSSYEQYF | TGTGCCAGTAGTATTTACAGCAGCTCCTACGAGCAGTACTTC
TRBJ1-5 | TRBV7-9 | NA | NA | CASSLSGGGNQPQHF | TGTGCCAGCAGCTTATCGGGAGGCGGCAATCAGCCCCAGCATTTT
TRBJ2-5 | TRBV5-4 | TRBD2 | NA | CASSLPSGGPRETQYF | TGTGCCAGCAGCTTGCCATCGGGAGGGCCACGGGAGACCCAGTACTTC
TRBJ1-2 | TRBV6-1 | TRBD1 | NA | CASRHGQGYGYTF | TGTGCCAGCAGACATGGACAGGGTTATGGCTACACCTTC
TRBJ2-3 | TRBV7-9 | TRBD2 | NA | CASSPRLAGGTVDTQYF | TGTGCCAGCAGCCCTCGTTTAGCGGGGGGCACCGTGGATACGCAGTATTTT
TRBJ1-5 | TRBV6-1 | TRBD1 | few | CASSGTVSPGPQHF | TGTGCCAGCAGCGGGACAGTCTCCCCCGGGCCCCAGCATTTT
TRBJ1-1 | TRBV11-3 | NA | NA | CASSLNSGLEAFF | TGTGCCAGCAGCTTAAATTCTGGCCTTGAAGCTTTCTTT
TRBJ2-5 | TRBV6-6 | NA | NA | CASTPLARGQETQYF | TGTGCCAGCACCCCCCTCGCTCGGGGCCAAGAGACCCAGTACTTC
TRBJ2-3 | TRBV2 | TRBD2 | NA | CASSAEELLAGGTDTQYF | TGTGCCAGCAGTGCCGAAGAGCTCTTAGCGGGAGGTACAGATACGCAGTATTTT
TRBJ2-7 | TRBV7-2 | TRBD2 | NA | CASSLSPSTSSEQYF | TGTGCCAGCAGCTTATCCCCTTCGACTAGCAGCGAGCAGTACTTC
TRBJ1-3 | TRBV5-6 | NA | NA | CASTEGQLLSYSGNTIYF | TGTGCCAGCACCGAAGGACAGCTCCTTTCTTACTCTGGAAACACCATATATTTT
TRBJ1-3 | TRBV19 | NA | NA | CASRAPSSGNTIYF | TGTGCCAGCAGGGCCCCAAGCTCTGGAAACACCATATATTTT
TRBJ2-7 | TRBV18 | TRBD1 | NA | CASSPLGTGRSEQYF | TGTGCCAGCTCACCTCTTGGGACAGGGCGTTCCGAGCAGTACTTC
TRBJ2-5 | TRBV7-6 | TRBD2 | NA | CASSLGLTPGGQETQYF | TGTGCCAGCAGCTTAGGTCTAACCCCGGGGGGCCAAGAGACCCAGTACTTC